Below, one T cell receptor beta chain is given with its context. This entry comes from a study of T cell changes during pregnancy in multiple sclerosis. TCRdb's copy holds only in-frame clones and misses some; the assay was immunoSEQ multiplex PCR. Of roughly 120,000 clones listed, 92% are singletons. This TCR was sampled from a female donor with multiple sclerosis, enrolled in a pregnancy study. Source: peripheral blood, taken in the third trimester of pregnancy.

The CDR3 here is CASSERRLLGYTF. CDR3 sequence (DNA): TGTGCCAGCAGTGAAAGGCGTCTACTAGGCTACACCTTC. The chain uses TRBV6-1 and TRBJ1-2; D call uncertain. There are 13 residues in the CDR3. Germline V lookup: CDR1 MNHNS, CDR2 SASEGT. V dropped 2 bases and J dropped 8 bases, with 12 bases sitting between them.